What follows is one T cell receptor beta chain and its context. The ends were cut back, 5 bases at V and 4 bases at J, with 14 bases in the middle. The CDR3 covers 14 residues. Germline V CDR1 and CDR2: ENHRY, SYGVKD. These data originate in a study of identical twins. Each CDR3 protein gets one entry after TCRdb re-called the 5' RACE reads with MiXCR. The profile shows around 690,000 distinct CDR3 sequences, less than 25% of them singletons. This sample also appeared in a second study, on T cells expressing NK-cell markers.

The TCR originated in a woman aged 18-29 years in good health. Specimen: PBMCs. The chain is built from TRBV10-3 and TRBJ1-1, with a tentative D call TRBD1 (5 bases). The CDR3 DNA is TGTGCCATCAGTCCAGTAGGGGAGAGCACTGAAGCTTTCTTT. Translated, it gives CAISPVGESTEAFF.